A selection of T cell receptor beta chains follows, all from one sample in a study of cytomegalovirus exposure and HLA in healthy donors. Assay: immunoSEQ multiplex PCR; the TCRdb copy retains only in-frame clones and omits some. The table has 100,000 to 150,000 clones, about 84% seen once; the top ten hold around 3.6%. The source material was PBMCs. These receptors came from a man in his forties in good health and CMV-seronegative. Each CDR3 is given with its conserved first and last residue. The D gene is left open where the match is weak. A row's size may be missing; if present it is once, few, many or a size class.

j_call	v_call	clone_size	d_call	cdr3_aa	cdr3_nt
TRBJ2-7	TRBV5-1	NA	NA	CASSLQGFGPYEQYF	TGCGCCAGCAGTCTACAGGGCTTTGGTCCCTACGAGCAGTACTTC
TRBJ2-7	TRBV9	once	TRBD1	CASSPRDSETYEQYF	TGTGCCAGCAGCCCTCGGGACAGCGAAACCTACGAGCAGTACTTC
TRBJ1-1	TRBV20-1	NA	TRBD1	CSAGQGSEAFF	TGCAGTGCTGGACAGGGTTCTGAAGCTTTCTTT
TRBJ1-1	TRBV29-1	NA	TRBD1	CSVVGTGVEAFF	TGCAGCGTTGTGGGGACAGGAGTTGAAGCTTTCTTT
TRBJ2-7	TRBV18	once	NA	CASSGTGLRYEQYF	TGTGCCAGCTCAGGAACAGGGTTGCGTTACGAGCAGTACTTC
TRBJ1-6	TRBV6-6	NA	TRBD1	CASGTGQGYSPLHF	TGTGCCAGCGGAACGGGACAGGGGTATTCACCCCTCCACTTT
TRBJ2-7	TRBV5-5	NA	TRBD2	CASSRTGTSGYEQYF	TGTGCCAGCAGTCGCACCGGGACTAGCGGCTACGAGCAGTACTTC
TRBJ1-1	TRBV4-3	few	NA	CASSQVMNTEAFF	TGCGCCAGCAGCCAAGTTATGAACACTGAAGCTTTCTTT
TRBJ1-6	TRBV2	NA	TRBD1	CASSIEEGASSPLHF	TGTGCCAGCAGCATCGAGGAGGGGGCAAGTTCACCCCTCCACTTT
TRBJ1-2	TRBV7-2	NA	TRBD1	CASSPGTGHLNYGYTF	TGTGCCAGCAGCCCCGGGACAGGGCACTTAAACTATGGCTACACCTTC
TRBJ2-1	TRBV5-1	NA	NA	CASSLIGGNEQFF	TGCGCCAGCAGCTTGATTGGAGGCAATGAGCAGTTCTTC
TRBJ1-1	TRBV9	NA	NA	CASSAPARGGTEAFF	TGTGCCAGCAGCGCGCCCGCCAGGGGTGGCACTGAAGCTTTCTTT
TRBJ1-5	TRBV6-1	few	TRBD1	CASRPDRVLSPQHF	TGTGCCAGCAGACCGGACAGGGTCCTCAGTCCCCAGCATTTT
TRBJ1-2	TRBV6-1	few	TRBD1	CASSEATGQIYGYTF	TGTGCCAGCAGTGAAGCCACGGGACAGATTTATGGCTACACCTTC
TRBJ1-4	TRBV28	NA	NA	CASRTYATNEKLFF	TGTGCCAGCAGGACATACGCAACTAATGAAAAACTGTTTTTT
TRBJ2-7	TRBV5-7	NA	NA	CASSPAFGGTYEQYF	TGTGCCAGCAGCCCCGCGTTCGGGGGTACCTACGAGCAGTACTTC
TRBJ1-2	TRBV19	NA	TRBD1	CASSIGQGNYGYTF	TGTGCCAGTAGTATCGGACAGGGAAACTATGGCTACACCTTC
TRBJ2-7	TRBV14	few	TRBD1	CASSQRGPFSEQYF	TGTGCCAGCAGCCAAAGGGGGCCATTCAGCGAGCAGTACTTC
TRBJ2-1	TRBV6-4	few	NA	CASSADVVGHEQFF	TGTGCCAGCAGCGCCGATGTTGTGGGCCATGAGCAGTTCTTC
TRBJ2-2	TRBV5-4	NA	NA	CASSPPANTGELFF	TGTGCCAGCAGCCCTCCAGCGAATACCGGGGAGCTGTTTTTT
TRBJ1-2	TRBV6-5	NA	NA	CASNQRGANYGYTF	TGTGCCAGCAACCAAAGGGGCGCTAACTATGGCTACACCTTC
TRBJ1-1	TRBV6-5	NA	TRBD1	CASRTGEAEAFF	TGTGCCAGCAGAACAGGGGAGGCTGAAGCTTTCTTT
TRBJ2-5	TRBV4-1	few	NA	CASSQSSLRRRGAPWEQYF	TGCGCCAGCAGCCAATCTAGTCTTCGGAGGCGGGGCGCCCCTTGGGAGCAGTACTTC
TRBJ2-1	TRBV19	NA	NA	CASSIIPSSYNEQFF	TGTGCCAGTAGTATTATTCCTAGCTCCTACAATGAGCAGTTCTTC
TRBJ2-1	TRBV29-1	NA	NA	CSAELSSYNEQFF	TGCAGCGCTGAATTGAGCTCCTACAATGAGCAGTTCTTC
TRBJ1-4	TRBV25-1	once	TRBD1	CASSGDRGNEKLFF	TGTGCCAGCAGTGGGGACAGGGGAAACGAAAAACTGTTTTTT
TRBJ1-5	TRBV28	NA	TRBD1	CASRATGGYNQPQHF	TGTGCCAGCAGGGCGACAGGGGGCTACAATCAGCCCCAGCATTTT
TRBJ2-7	TRBV6-1	NA	TRBD1	CASSESTGRTDEQYF	TGTGCCAGCAGTGAATCGACAGGGAGAACCGACGAGCAGTACTTC
TRBJ1-5	TRBV5-8	NA	NA	CASSPYGAGDSNQPQHF	TGTGCCAGCAGCCCCTATGGGGCAGGGGATAGCAATCAGCCCCAGCATTTT
TRBJ1-4	TRBV27	NA	NA	CASSPSLGRVYSTNEKLFF	TGTGCCAGCAGTCCCTCCTTGGGCAGGGTATATTCAACTAATGAAAAACTGTTTTTT
TRBJ2-5	TRBV19	NA	TRBD1	CASSKPPGTDQETQYF	TGTGCCAGTAGTAAACCCCCAGGGACAGATCAAGAGACCCAGTACTTC
TRBJ1-2	TRBV27	NA	TRBD1	CASSLTGGYGYTF	TGTGCCAGCAGTTTGACAGGGGGCTATGGCTACACCTTC
TRBJ2-7	TRBV11-3	NA	NA	CASSLAASGEQYF	TGTGCCAGCAGCTTAGCGGCCTCGGGGGAGCAGTACTTC
TRBJ1-1	TRBV6-6	NA	TRBD1	CASREGQGKNTEAFF	TGTGCCAGCAGAGAGGGACAGGGTAAGAACACTGAAGCTTTCTTT
TRBJ2-3	TRBV2	NA	NA	CASKSEHTQYF	TGTGCCAGCAAATCAGAACATACGCAGTATTTT
TRBJ1-2	TRBV18	NA	NA	CASSPRTDGYTF	TGTGCCAGCTCCCCAAGGACAGATGGCTACACCTTC
TRBJ1-2	TRBV6-5	few	NA	CASLGGQGYTF	TGTGCCAGTTTGGGGGGGCAAGGCTACACCTTC
TRBJ1-5	TRBV14	NA	NA	CASSQIDSNQPQHF	TGTGCCAGCAGCCAAATAGATAGCAATCAGCCCCAGCATTTT
TRBJ2-5	TRBV5-5	few	TRBD1	CASSLSGTGVRETQYF	TGTGCCAGCAGCTTGTCCGGGACAGGGGTGAGGGAGACCCAGTACTTC
TRBJ1-1	TRBV6-5	NA	NA	CASRESGTPNTEAFF	TGTGCCAGCAGAGAATCCGGGACACCGAACACTGAAGCTTTCTTT
TRBJ2-2	TRBV7-9	NA	NA	CASSLMSGGLGTGELFF	TGTGCCAGCAGCTTAATGTCCGGGGGTCTAGGGACCGGGGAGCTGTTTTTT
TRBJ2-3	TRBV13	NA	TRBD1	CASSHGGTGAKDTQYF	TGTGCCAGCAGCCATGGAGGGACAGGGGCAAAAGATACGCAGTATTTT
TRBJ1-2	TRBV5-4	few	TRBD1	CASSKGGQMGYGGYTF	TGTGCCAGCAGCAAAGGGGGACAGATGGGGTACGGTGGCTACACCTTC
TRBJ2-2	TRBV10-1	few	TRBD2	CARHLPGFVGLVGTGELFF	TGCGCCAGGCACCTCCCCGGATTTGTGGGACTAGTGGGCACCGGGGAGCTGTTTTTT
TRBJ1-5	TRBV19	NA	NA	CASRDPGYSNQPQHF	TGTGCCAGTAGAGATCCAGGGTATAGCAATCAGCCCCAGCATTTT
TRBJ1-1	TRBV19	NA	NA	CASGQRTLEAFF	TGTGCCAGTGGGCAGAGAACCCTTGAAGCTTTCTTT
TRBJ1-3	TRBV7-3	few	TRBD1	CASSRTGVNSGNTIYF	TGTGCCAGCAGCCGGACAGGGGTGAACTCTGGAAACACCATATATTTT
TRBJ1-4	TRBV28	NA	NA	CASSLDSENEKLFF	TGTGCCAGCAGCCTGGACAGCGAGAATGAAAAACTGTTTTTT
TRBJ1-1	TRBV2	NA	NA	CASREGLTEVYTEAFF	TGTGCCAGCAGGGAAGGGTTGACAGAAGTGTACACTGAAGCTTTCTTT
TRBJ1-2	TRBV5-4	few	NA	CASSLGPGTGVNYGYTF	TGTGCCAGCAGCTTGGGGCCCGGCACCGGGGTTAACTATGGCTACACCTTC
TRBJ2-1	TRBV6-1	NA	TRBD1	CASRDRYNEQFF	TGTGCCAGCCGGGACAGATACAATGAGCAGTTCTTC
TRBJ2-3	TRBV6-6	NA	NA	CASSLSMMNTDTQYF	TGTGCCAGCAGTTTGAGCATGATGAACACAGATACGCAGTATTTT
TRBJ2-5	TRBV7-8	NA	NA	CASSLGDNRDQETQYF	TGTGCCAGCAGCTTAGGTGATAACAGAGACCAAGAGACCCAGTACTTC
TRBJ2-7	TRBV5-6	NA	NA	CASSYGLYEQYF	TGTGCCAGCAGCTACGGACTCTACGAGCAGTACTTC
TRBJ1-2	TRBV6-6	NA	TRBD1	CASSYSMWTGYGYTF	TGTGCCAGCAGTTACTCGATGTGGACAGGCTATGGCTACACCTTC
TRBJ1-5	TRBV27	NA	NA	CASSFSGKMNPQHF	TGTGCCAGCAGTTTTTCGGGGAAGATGAATCCCCAGCATTTT
TRBJ2-5	TRBV2	NA	TRBD2	CASSGLAGAEETQYF	TGTGCCAGCAGCGGACTAGCGGGGGCGGAGGAGACCCAGTACTTC
TRBJ1-2	TRBV28	NA	NA	CASSFPGSPGGYTF	TGTGCCAGCAGTTTCCCAGGGTCCCCCGGGGGCTACACCTTC
TRBJ1-2	TRBV7-2	NA	TRBD1	CASSLTSQGGYGYTF	TGTGCCAGCAGCTTAACCTCTCAGGGGGGCTATGGCTACACCTTC
TRBJ1-1	TRBV5-4	NA	TRBD1	CASSLIQGSTEAFF	TGTGCCAGCAGCTTGATACAGGGGAGCACTGAAGCTTTCTTT